This TCR beta chain is from a study of blood T cell repertoires in COVID-19. Looking at the study overall: Samples representing acute and convalescent COVID-19 were sourced from the United States, Italy and Spain. PBMCs, B-cell-depleted T cells, or T cells provided the cDNA or gDNA that made up the material.

In the authors' methods: For nucleated cells, counts were estimated from reference gene primer amplification. Using immunoSEQ multiplex PCR, the repertoire was profiled, and TCRdb retains in-frame clones only, with some absent. For V, J and clone size, that table is used; D and trimming come from the DNA. There are approximately 92,000 clones in the sample; over 70% occur only once, and approximately 4% lies in the top ten. CDR1 is LGHNA, CDR2 YSLEER, per germline. There are 13 residues in the CDR3. Trimming left V 0 bases short and J 9 bases short, with 9 bases between. Sequenced material: peripheral blood. The chain uses TRBV4-3 and TRBJ2-1; D perhaps matches TRBD2 (6 bases). The clonotype comes from a man in his fifties or sixties with acute or convalescent COVID-19. CDR3 DNA sequence: TGCGCCAGCAGCCAAGACGGGAGTATTGAGCAGTTCTTC. It translates to CASSQDGSIEQFF.